Listed below are T cell receptor beta chains from one sample, sequenced in a study of T cells after yellow fever vaccination. TCRdb re-derived calls from the 5' RACE reads in MiXCR, one entry per CDR3 protein. The sample yields fewer than 450,000 distinct CDR3 sequences, around 4.1% seen once. Source: PBMCs, taken 5 days after the yellow fever booster vaccination. The source of these receptors is a man between 18 and 35 years old who received the YFV17D yellow fever vaccine. CDR3s include the opening cysteine and the closing phenylalanine or tryptophan. A D gene is named only where the DNA matches it firmly. Expanded clones are given a class, and other clones once, few, many or no size at all.

few | TRBJ2-1 | NA | TRBV20-1 | CSASHTYNEQFF | TGCAGTGCTAGTCACACCTACAATGAGCAGTTCTTC
NA | TRBJ2-5 | TRBD2 | TRBV5-4 | CASSSAGARGAQETQYF | TGTGCCAGCAGCTCCGCTGGGGCGCGGGGGGCTCAAGAGACCCAGTACTTC
NA | TRBJ1-2 | NA | TRBV7-9 | CASSPTGFFYGYTF | TGTGCCAGCAGCCCGACAGGCTTCTTCTATGGCTACACCTTC
many | TRBJ2-7 | NA | TRBV6-5 | CATGLSSYEQYF | TGTGCCACCGGCCTGAGCTCCTACGAGCAGTACTTC
NA | TRBJ2-5 | NA | TRBV28 | CASTRGGYQETQYF | TGTGCCAGCACTCGAGGGGGGTACCAAGAGACCCAGTACTTC
many | TRBJ2-5 | TRBD2 | TRBV4-3 | CASSPLVAREQETQYF | TGCGCCAGCAGCCCCTTGGTTGCGCGGGAGCAAGAGACCCAGTACTTC
few | TRBJ1-1 | NA | TRBV20-1 | CSAAAGPGHTEAFF | TGCAGTGCTGCAGCGGGGCCGGGGCACACTGAAGCTTTCTTT
few | TRBJ2-1 | TRBD1 | TRBV4-1 | CASSQDYRGYNEQFF | TGCGCCAGCAGCCAAGACTACAGGGGGTACAATGAGCAGTTCTTC
few | TRBJ2-3 | TRBD2 | TRBV29-1 | CSVARGVTDTQYF | TGCAGCGTTGCGCGGGGGGTAACAGATACGCAGTATTTT
few | TRBJ2-1 | NA | TRBV5-5 | CAGHKELSYNEQFF | TGTGCCGGACACAAGGAGTTGTCGTACAATGAGCAGTTCTTC
few | TRBJ1-2 | TRBD1 | TRBV20-1 | CSARDGDRGSLYGYTF | TGCAGTGCTAGGGACGGGGACAGGGGAAGTCTCTATGGCTACACCTTC
many | TRBJ2-1 | NA | TRBV7-2 | CASSLDGGGGGTQFF | TGTGCCAGCAGCTTAGACGGCGGGGGCGGTGGTACCCAGTTCTTC
many | TRBJ1-2 | TRBD1 | TRBV7-3 | CASSSRQGSGYTF | TGTGCCAGCAGCTCCCGACAGGGGAGTGGCTACACCTTC
many | TRBJ2-5 | NA | TRBV9 | CASSFGQGMETQYF | TGTGCCAGCAGCTTTGGGCAGGGGATGGAGACCCAGTACTTC
few | TRBJ2-1 | NA | TRBV7-2 | CASSLELVVNNEQFF | TGTGCCAGCAGCTTAGAGCTCGTGGTGAACAATGAGCAGTTCTTC
few | TRBJ2-3 | NA | TRBV6-2/TRBV6-3 | CASGDPTKSADTQYF | TGTGCCAGCGGGGACCCAACAAAGTCGGCAGATACGCAGTATTTT
many | TRBJ1-5 | TRBD1 | TRBV6-1 | CASSDGQGSPYSNQPQHF | TGTGCCAGCAGTGACGGACAGGGGTCTCCCTATAGCAATCAGCCCCAGCATTTT
NA | TRBJ1-2 | NA | TRBV7-2 | CASSPVNGYGYTF | TGTGCCAGCAGCCCCGTTAACGGTTATGGCTACACCTTC
many | TRBJ2-1 | TRBD2 | TRBV5-1 | CASTDQGGNEQFF | TGCGCCAGCACTGATCAGGGAGGGAATGAGCAGTTCTTC
few | TRBJ1-2 | NA | TRBV5-1 | CASSWGGNYGYTF | TGCGCCAGCAGCTGGGGAGGGAACTATGGCTACACCTTC
many | TRBJ1-3 | TRBD1 | TRBV12-3/TRBV12-4 | CASRETGSGNTIYF | TGTGCCAGCAGGGAGACAGGGTCGGGAAACACCATATATTTT
few | TRBJ1-6 | NA | TRBV7-3 | CASSLSLGDSPLHF | TGTGCCAGCAGCTTAAGTCTAGGGGACTCACCCCTCCACTTT
many | TRBJ2-5 | TRBD2 | TRBV20-1 | CSADSGGAVETQYF | TGCAGTGCCGATAGCGGGGGGGCAGTAGAGACCCAGTACTTC
many | TRBJ1-1 | NA | TRBV29-1 | CSVEDLDTEAFF | TGCAGCGTTGAAGATCTGGACACTGAAGCTTTCTTT
NA | TRBJ2-7 | TRBD1 | TRBV20-1 | CSAREVRQGAYEQYF | TGCAGTGCTAGAGAAGTGAGGCAGGGGGCTTACGAGCAGTACTTC
NA | TRBJ2-3 | TRBD1 | TRBV27 | CASSLMKGARGDTQYF | TGTGCCAGCAGCTTGATGAAGGGGGCTCGGGGTGATACGCAGTATTTT
NA | TRBJ1-4 | NA | TRBV4-3 | CASSQDRAGHATNEKLFF | TGCGCCAGCAGCCAAGATCGGGCAGGACATGCAACTAATGAAAAACTGTTTTTT
few | TRBJ1-2 | NA | TRBV6-5 | CASSYHLNYGYTF | TGTGCCAGCAGTTACCACTTGAACTATGGCTACACCTTC
NA | TRBJ2-2 | NA | TRBV6-4 | CASSEGYHTGELFF | TGTGCCAGCAGTGAGGGCTACCACACCGGGGAGCTGTTTTTT
many | TRBJ2-3 | NA | TRBV5-1 | CASSRDQGPDTQYF | TGCGCCAGCAGCCGGGACCAGGGCCCAGATACGCAGTATTTT
many | TRBJ2-7 | NA | TRBV18 | CASSPWQGSYEQYF | TGTGCCAGCTCACCATGGCAGGGATCCTACGAGCAGTACTTC
NA | TRBJ2-2 | TRBD1 | TRBV6-6 | CAGRQGPDTGELFF | TGTGCCGGTCGACAGGGGCCGGACACCGGGGAGCTGTTTTTT
many | TRBJ1-1 | NA | TRBV7-2 | CASSLMGSTEAFF | TGTGCCAGCAGCTTAATGGGTAGCACTGAAGCTTTCTTT
few | TRBJ1-5 | NA | TRBV4-1 | CASSATNSPGQHF | TGCGCCAGCAGCGCGACAAACTCACCGGGACAGCATTTT
NA | TRBJ2-5 | NA | TRBV29-1 | CSVERGRTQETQYF | TGCAGCGTTGAAAGGGGCAGGACCCAAGAGACCCAGTACTTC
NA | TRBJ2-5 | NA | TRBV10-3 | CAISEGGAWETQYF | TGTGCCATCAGTGAAGGGGGGGCATGGGAGACCCAGTACTTC
NA | TRBJ2-7 | NA | TRBV6-2/TRBV6-3 | CATRDGWGEQYF | TGTGCCACCAGGGACGGATGGGGCGAGCAGTACTTC
NA | TRBJ1-2 | TRBD1 | TRBV2 | CATRDRGLGGYTF | TGTGCCACCCGGGACAGGGGGTTGGGCGGCTACACCTTC